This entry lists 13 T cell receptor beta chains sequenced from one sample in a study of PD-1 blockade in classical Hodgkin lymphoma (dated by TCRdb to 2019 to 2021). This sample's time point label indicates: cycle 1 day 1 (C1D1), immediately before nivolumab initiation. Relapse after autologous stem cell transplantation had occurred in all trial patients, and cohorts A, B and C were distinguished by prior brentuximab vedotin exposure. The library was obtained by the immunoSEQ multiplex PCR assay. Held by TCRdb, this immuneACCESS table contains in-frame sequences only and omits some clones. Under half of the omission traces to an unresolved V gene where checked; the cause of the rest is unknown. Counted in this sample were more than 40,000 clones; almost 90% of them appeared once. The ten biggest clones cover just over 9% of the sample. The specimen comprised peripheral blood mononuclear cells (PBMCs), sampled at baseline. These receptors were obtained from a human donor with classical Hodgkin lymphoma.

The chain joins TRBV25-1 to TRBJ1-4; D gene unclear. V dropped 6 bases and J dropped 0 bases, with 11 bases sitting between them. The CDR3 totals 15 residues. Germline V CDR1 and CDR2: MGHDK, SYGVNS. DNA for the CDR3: TGTGCCAGCAGCGCCGTAACTCCAACTAATGAAAAACTGTTTTTT. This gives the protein CASSAVTPTNEKLFF.

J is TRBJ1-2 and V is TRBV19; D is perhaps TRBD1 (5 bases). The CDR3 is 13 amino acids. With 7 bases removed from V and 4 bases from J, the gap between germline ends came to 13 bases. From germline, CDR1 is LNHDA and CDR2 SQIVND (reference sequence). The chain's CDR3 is CASKGHRTYGYTF. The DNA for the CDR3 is TGTGCCAGTAAAGGCCACAGGACCTATGGCTACACCTTC.

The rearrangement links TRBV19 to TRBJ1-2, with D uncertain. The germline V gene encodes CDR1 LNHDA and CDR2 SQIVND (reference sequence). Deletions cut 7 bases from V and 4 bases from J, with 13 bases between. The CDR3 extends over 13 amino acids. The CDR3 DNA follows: TGTGCCAGTACTTCACAAGAGATCTATGGCTACACCTTC. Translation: CASTSQEIYGYTF.

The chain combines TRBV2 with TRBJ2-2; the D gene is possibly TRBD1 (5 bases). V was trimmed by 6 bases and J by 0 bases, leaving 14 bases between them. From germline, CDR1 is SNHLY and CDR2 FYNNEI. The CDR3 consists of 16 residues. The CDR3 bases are TGTGCCAGCAGGCCCTCAGGGTTCGCGAACACCGGGGAGCTGTTTTTT. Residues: CASRPSGFANTGELFF.

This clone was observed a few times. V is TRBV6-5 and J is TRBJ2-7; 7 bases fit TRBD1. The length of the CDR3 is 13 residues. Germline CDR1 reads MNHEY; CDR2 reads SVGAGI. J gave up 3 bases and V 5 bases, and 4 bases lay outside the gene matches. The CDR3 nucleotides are TGTGCCAGCAGTGCGACAGGGAACTACGAGCAGTACTTC. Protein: CASSATGNYEQYF.

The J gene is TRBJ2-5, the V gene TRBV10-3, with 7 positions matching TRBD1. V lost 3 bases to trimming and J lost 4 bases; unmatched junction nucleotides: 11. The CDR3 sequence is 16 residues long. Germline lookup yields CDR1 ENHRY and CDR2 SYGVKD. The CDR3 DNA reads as TGTGCCATCAGTGATATTGTCAGGGGGAGTGCAGAGACCCAGTACTTC. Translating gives CAISDIVRGSAETQYF.

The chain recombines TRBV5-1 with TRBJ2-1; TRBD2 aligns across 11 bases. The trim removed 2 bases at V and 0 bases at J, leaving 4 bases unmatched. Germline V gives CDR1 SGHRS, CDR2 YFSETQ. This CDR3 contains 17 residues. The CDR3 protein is CASSFSGRDRSYNEQFF. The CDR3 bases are TGCGCCAGCAGCTTTAGCGGGAGGGATCGCTCCTACAATGAGCAGTTCTTC.

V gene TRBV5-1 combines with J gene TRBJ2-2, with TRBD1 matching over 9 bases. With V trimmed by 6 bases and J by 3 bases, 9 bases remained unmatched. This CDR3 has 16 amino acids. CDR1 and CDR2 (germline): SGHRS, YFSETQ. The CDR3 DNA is TGCGCCAGCACACCTTCCGGGACAGGGTACACCGGGGAGCTGTTTTTT. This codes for CASTPSGTGYTGELFF.

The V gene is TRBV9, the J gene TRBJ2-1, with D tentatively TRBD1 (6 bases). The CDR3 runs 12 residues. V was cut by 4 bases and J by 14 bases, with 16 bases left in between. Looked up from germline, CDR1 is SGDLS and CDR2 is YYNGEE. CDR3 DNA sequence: TGTGCCAGCAGCCCGGACAGAACCGAGAAGTTCTTC. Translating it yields CASSPDRTEKFF. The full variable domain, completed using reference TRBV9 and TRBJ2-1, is DSGVTQTPKHLITATGQRVTLRCSPRSGDLSVYWYQQSLDQGLQFLIQYYNGEERAKGNILERFSAQQFPDLHSELNLSSLELGDSALYFCASSPDRTEKFFGPGTRLTVL.

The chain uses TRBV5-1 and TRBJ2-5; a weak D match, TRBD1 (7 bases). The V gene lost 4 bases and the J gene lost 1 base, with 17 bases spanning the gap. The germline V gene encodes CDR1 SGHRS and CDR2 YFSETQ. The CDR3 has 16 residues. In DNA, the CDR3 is TGCGCCAGCAGCCCGGGGGCCCGGGACAGCCAAGAGACCCAGTACTTC. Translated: CASSPGARDSQETQYF.

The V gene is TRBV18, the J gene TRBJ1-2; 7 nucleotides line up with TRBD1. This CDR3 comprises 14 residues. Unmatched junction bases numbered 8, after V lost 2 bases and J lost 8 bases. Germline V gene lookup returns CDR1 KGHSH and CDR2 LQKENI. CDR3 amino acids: CASSPYRGVEGYTF. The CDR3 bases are TGTGCCAGCTCACCATACAGGGGAGTAGAAGGCTACACCTTC. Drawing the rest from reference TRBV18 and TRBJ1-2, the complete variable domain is NAGVMQNPRHLVRRRGQEARLRCSPMKGHSHVYWYRQLPEEGLKFMVYLQKENIIDESGMPKERFSAEFPKEGPSILRIQQVVRGDSAAYFCASSPYRGVEGYTFGSGTRLTVV.

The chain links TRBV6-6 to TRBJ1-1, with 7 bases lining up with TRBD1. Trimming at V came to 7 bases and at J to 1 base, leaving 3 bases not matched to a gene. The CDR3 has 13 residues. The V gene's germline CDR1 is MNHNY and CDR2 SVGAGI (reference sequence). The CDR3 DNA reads TGTGCCAGCATCCAGGGGGGGAACACTGAAGCTTTCTTT. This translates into CASIQGGNTEAFF.

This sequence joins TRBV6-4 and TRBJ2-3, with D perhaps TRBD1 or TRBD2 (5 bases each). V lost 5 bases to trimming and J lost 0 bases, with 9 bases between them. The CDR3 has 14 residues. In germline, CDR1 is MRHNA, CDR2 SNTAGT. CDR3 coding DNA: TGTGCCAGCAGTACGGGGCGTAGCACAGATACGCAGTATTTT. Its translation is CASSTGRSTDTQYF.